This T cell receptor (beta chain) was found in a study of blood T cell repertoires in COVID-19. Study context: The cDNA or gDNA used as material had been derived from T cells, B-cell-depleted T cells, or PBMCs.

The V gene lost 2 bases and the J gene lost 8 bases, with 8 bases spanning the gap. This CDR3 has 11 amino acids. Per germline, CDR1 GTSNPN and CDR2 SVGIG (reference sequence). The authors' processing: Counts of nucleated cells, estimated from reference gene primer amplification, were obtained. Here immunoSEQ multiplex PCR was the method, and the copy in TCRdb shows in-frame clones only, minus some. V and J calls and clone size are as listed in that table; D and trimming were resolved from the DNA. The sample includes about 110,000 clones, around 81% of them seen just once. This rearrangement joins TRBV30 to TRBJ2-3; D might be TRBD2 (5 bases). Sequencing used peripheral blood. The receptor was derived from a woman in her sixties or seventies with acute or convalescent COVID-19. The CDR3 region has the DNA TGTGCCTGGAGTTCGGGGAGTACGCAGTATTTT. This gives the protein CAWSSGSTQYF.